These T cell receptor beta chains were read from a single sample in a study of radiotherapy plus CTLA-4 blockade in lung cancer. Sequencing used immunoSEQ multiplex PCR; TCRdb keeps in-frame clones, though not all of them. The sample lists over 95,000 clones; 65% to 85% were seen once. The sequencing used peripheral blood, collected from a patient treated with radiotherapy plus ipilimumab. All receptors come from a human donor with non-small cell lung cancer who had a partial response to radiotherapy plus ipilimumab. Some clones in this sample may be carry-over from other donors' samples. CDR3s include the opening cysteine and the closing phenylalanine or tryptophan. A D gene is named only where the DNA matches it firmly. Expanded clones get a size class; other rows say once, few or many, or leave the size out.

CDR3nt,CDR3aa,len,abundance,j_gene,d_gene,v_gene
TGCGCCAGCAGCACCCAGGGGTCAGGCGGGGAGCTGTTTTTT,CASSTQGSGGELFF,14,NA,TRBJ2-2,NA,TRBV5-1
TGTGCCAGCAGTTCGCGGGGCAACCTTCCAAAGGAGCAGTACTTC,CASSSRGNLPKEQYF,15,NA,TRBJ2-7,NA,TRBV28
TGCGCCAGCAAGGCTGCGGGCCACCAAGAGACCCAGTACTTC,CASKAAGHQETQYF,14,NA,TRBJ2-5,NA,TRBV5-1
TGTGCCAGCAGCTCTACAGGGGCCCCCTCTGGAAACACCATATATTTT,CASSSTGAPSGNTIYF,16,once,TRBJ1-3,TRBD1,TRBV11-2
TGTGCCAGCTCACCGGGACTCACAGATACGCAGTATTTT,CASSPGLTDTQYF,13,NA,TRBJ2-3,NA,TRBV18
TGCGCCAGCAGCTCCCTTGCGGGGGGCTATTACGAGCAGTACTTC,CASSSLAGGYYEQYF,15,NA,TRBJ2-7,TRBD2,TRBV5-1
TGTGCCAGCAGCAACAGGGGGCAGACCCAGTACTTC,CASSNRGQTQYF,12,NA,TRBJ2-5,TRBD1,TRBV28
TGTGCCAGCAGTCTCTCCGATAATTACAGGGTCGCGGGCGAGCAGTACTTC,CASSLSDNYRVAGEQYF,17,NA,TRBJ2-7,NA,TRBV28
TGTGCCAGCAGCTTGGAGGGAGCCATAAACACTGAAGCTTTCTTT,CASSLEGAINTEAFF,15,NA,TRBJ1-1,NA,TRBV5-4
TGTGCCAGCAGCAAACCCAGGGGGCGCACTGAAGCTTTCTTT,CASSKPRGRTEAFF,14,NA,TRBJ1-1,TRBD1,TRBV5-6
TGTGCCTGGAGTGGGGGGGGTGGACAGACCCAGTACTTC,CAWSGGGGQTQYF,13,NA,TRBJ2-5,TRBD2,TRBV30
TGTGCCAGCAGCTTAGCGCGGGCAGGGGGAATTAATGAGCAGTTCTTC,CASSLARAGGINEQFF,16,few,TRBJ2-1,TRBD1,TRBV7-8
TGCGCCAGCAGCAGGGGACAGACTGGAAACACCATATATTTT,CASSRGQTGNTIYF,14,few,TRBJ1-3,TRBD1,TRBV5-1
TGTGCCAGCGGCGCGGACCACTGGGAGGCAGATACGCAGTATTTT,CASGADHWEADTQYF,15,NA,TRBJ2-3,NA,TRBV28
TGCGCCAGCAGCTTGGATTTGGCTCTTAATGAGCAGTTCTTC,CASSLDLALNEQFF,14,NA,TRBJ2-1,NA,TRBV5-1
TGTGCCAGCAGTGGAATGCGGGGCTCTGGAAACACCATATATTTT,CASSGMRGSGNTIYF,15,NA,TRBJ1-3,NA,TRBV2